This is a list of T cell receptor beta chains from one sample in a study of CD8 T cells in ankylosing spondylitis. TCRdb itself ran the 5' RACE reads through MiXCR, one entry per CDR3 protein. The table records some 120,000 distinct CDR3 sequences, around 13% of them present only once. The sequencing sample was made of blood, either unsorted or a sorted T cell fraction (not recorded which). The origin of the receptors is a female donor with ankylosing spondylitis or in good health (not recorded which). Both conserved end residues are trimmed from each CDR3. Fields, in order: J gene, clone size, V gene, CDR3 protein. The size entry is marked missing in some rows and otherwise reads once, few, many or a size class.

>TRBJ2-3|many|TRBV6-4
ASSEQAVTDTQY
>TRBJ2-2|many|TRBV7-9
ASSAASGNTGELF
>TRBJ2-5|few|TRBV6-1
ASSERPDLTSQY
>TRBJ2-3|NA|TRBV29-1
SVVLAGVTDTQY
>TRBJ1-3|few|TRBV12-3/TRBV12-4
ASSFGPVYSGNTIY
>TRBJ2-1|many|TRBV11-2
ASSRRGSGASYNEQF
>TRBJ2-7|NA|TRBV27
ASSLGRTPDYEQY
>TRBJ2-7|few|TRBV6-5
ASSYTSPGLGSYEQY
>TRBJ1-2|many|TRBV28
ASSSPPSLNYGYT
>TRBJ2-2|few|TRBV5-1
ASRPDIHTGELF
>TRBJ2-7|many|TRBV5-1
ASSWNYAGGPSYEQY
>TRBJ1-3|many|TRBV12-3/TRBV12-4
ASSFAGNTIY
>TRBJ2-1|few|TRBV5-1
ASSLAGARENEQF
>TRBJ1-2|few|TRBV12-3/TRBV12-4
ASSRQGGFGYT
>TRBJ1-6|many|TRBV12-3/TRBV12-4
ASSLGDSYNSPLH
>TRBJ2-1|many|TRBV29-1
SGIHSRGLSDEQF
>TRBJ2-2|NA|TRBV5-1
ASSPAGVTGELF
>TRBJ2-7|many|TRBV5-1
ASNSPGRGSEQY
>TRBJ2-5|NA|TRBV12-3/TRBV12-4
ASSLHTGWETQY
>TRBJ2-1|many|TRBV7-9
ASSLDRAVYEQF
>TRBJ1-4|many|TRBV20-1
SASLRATNEKLF
>TRBJ1-4|few|TRBV5-1
ASSFDMANEKLF
>TRBJ2-7|many|TRBV29-1
SGQGSYEQY
>TRBJ2-3|many|TRBV20-1
SARASAGTDTQY
>TRBJ2-3|few|TRBV11-2
ASSWDFVGASTDTQY
>TRBJ2-1|many|TRBV20-1
SAPSGYYNEQF
>TRBJ2-1|few|TRBV5-1
ASSSGTSGSYNEQF
>TRBJ1-5|NA|TRBV7-2
ASSEGWKSQPQH
>TRBJ1-2|few|TRBV14
ASSQQRNYGYT
>TRBJ2-5|few|TRBV7-2
ASSPTGSLQETQY
>TRBJ2-4|many|TRBV5-1
ASSLPLTTENIQY
>TRBJ2-3|many|TRBV11-1
ASSIDSTDTQY
>TRBJ2-3|few|TRBV5-1
ASSSGGHTQY
>TRBJ2-1|NA|TRBV20-1
SASSGSSYNEQF
>TRBJ1-6|many|TRBV12-3/TRBV12-4
ASSYDGNSPLH
>TRBJ2-5|many|TRBV15
ATSRDRVTQY
>TRBJ2-4|NA|TRBV7-9
ASSLGGQGRNIQY
>TRBJ2-3|many|TRBV10-3
AISESQREVRTDTQY
>TRBJ2-7|NA|TRBV11-2
ASSLGQTPYYEQY
>TRBJ2-7|NA|TRBV4-2
ASSQGHTGGGFYEQY
>TRBJ1-1|few|TRBV5-1
ASSNPQGRGAF
>TRBJ2-7|once|TRBV28
ASSFSLAGLSYEQY
>TRBJ2-7|many|TRBV10-3
AIGGTSAPAREQY
>TRBJ1-1|NA|TRBV21-1
ASRVRSRAFSRPNTEAF
>TRBJ2-7|many|TRBV2
ATHSGGSYEQY
>TRBJ1-2|NA|TRBV6-6
ASQDRVSDGYT
>TRBJ1-5|many|TRBV3-1
ASSQGPIGQPQH
>TRBJ2-1|NA|TRBV6-1
ASSEFGGQIYNEQF